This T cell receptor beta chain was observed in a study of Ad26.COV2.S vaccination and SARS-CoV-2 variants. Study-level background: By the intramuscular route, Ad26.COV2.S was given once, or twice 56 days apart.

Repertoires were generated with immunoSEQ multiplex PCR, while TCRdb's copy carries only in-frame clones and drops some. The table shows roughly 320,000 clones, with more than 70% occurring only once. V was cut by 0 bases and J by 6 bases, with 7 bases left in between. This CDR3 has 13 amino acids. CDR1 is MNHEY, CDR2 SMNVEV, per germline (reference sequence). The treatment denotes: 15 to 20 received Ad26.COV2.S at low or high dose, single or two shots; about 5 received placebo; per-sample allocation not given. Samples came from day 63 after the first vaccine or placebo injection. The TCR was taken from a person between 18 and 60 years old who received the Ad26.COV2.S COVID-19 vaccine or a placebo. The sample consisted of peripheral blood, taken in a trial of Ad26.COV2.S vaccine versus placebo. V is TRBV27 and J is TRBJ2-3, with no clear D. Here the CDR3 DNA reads TGTGCCAGCAGTTTATCAAGGGTGGATACGCAGTATTTT. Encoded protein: CASSLSRVDTQYF.